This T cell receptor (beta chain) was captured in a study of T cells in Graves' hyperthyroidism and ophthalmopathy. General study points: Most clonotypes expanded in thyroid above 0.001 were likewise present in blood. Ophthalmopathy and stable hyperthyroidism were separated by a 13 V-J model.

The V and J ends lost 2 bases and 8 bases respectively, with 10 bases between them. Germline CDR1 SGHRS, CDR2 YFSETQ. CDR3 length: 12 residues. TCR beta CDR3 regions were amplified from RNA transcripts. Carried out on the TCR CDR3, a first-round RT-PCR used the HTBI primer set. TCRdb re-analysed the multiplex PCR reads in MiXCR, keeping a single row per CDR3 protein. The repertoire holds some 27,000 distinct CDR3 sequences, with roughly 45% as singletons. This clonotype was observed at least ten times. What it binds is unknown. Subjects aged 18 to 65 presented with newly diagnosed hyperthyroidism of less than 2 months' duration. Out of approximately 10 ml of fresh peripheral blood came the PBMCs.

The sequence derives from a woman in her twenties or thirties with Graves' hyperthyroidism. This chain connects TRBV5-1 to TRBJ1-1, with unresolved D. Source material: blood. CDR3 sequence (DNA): TGCGCCAGCAGCTTCCAAGGGATAGAAGCTTTCTTT. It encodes CASSFQGIEAFF.